The clone carrying this TCR beta chain was seen only a few times. Its antigen is still unknown. The data are from a study of cytomegalovirus exposure and HLA in healthy donors. Study summary: The Caucasian-associated ancestry cluster contained approximately 81% of the approximately 400 genotyped donors.

Findings of the study overall: In a later analysis, common viral pathogens appeared linked to several of the most significant clusters.

A multiplex PCR was run with 60 Vbeta primers and 13 Jbeta primers. Method: immunoSEQ multiplex PCR; TCRdb's copy keeps in-frame clones and lacks some. In the table there are more than 100,000 clones, around 85% of which are singletons. The germline CDR1 and CDR2 sequences are SGHTA and FQGNSA. With 5 bases removed from V and 2 bases from J, the gap between germline ends came to 15 bases. The CDR3 spans 15 residues. This receptor was obtained from a man aged 25 to 45 in good health and CMV-seronegative. The chain carries TRBV7-2 and TRBJ1-2; no definite D call. The material sequenced was PBMCs. DNA for the CDR3: TGTGCCAGCAGCCCCTCTAGACGCAGCAACTATGGCTACACCTTC. It codes for CASSPSRRSNYGYTF.